This TCR beta chain was identified during a study of tumor-infiltrating lymphocytes in primary liver carcinoma. At the level of the study: Patients included men and women of 30 to 69 years. Study-wide results and limits: Only about 7.5-24% of top clones occurred in every one of the five tumor regions. It was in tumors, not blood, that the top-250-clone fraction was significantly higher (p = 0.039).

Only a few counts were recorded for this clonotype. As yet, its antigen is unknown. Given a much more abundant clone one base away, this may be a read error. Germline loops: CDR1 LNHDA, CDR2 SQIVND (reference sequence). Trimming took 7 bases from V and 8 from J, leaving 9 bases between them. This CDR3 is 11 amino acids long. Total RNA and DNA came together from roughly 20-30 mg of bulk tissue without cell sorting. Production of TCR beta cDNA used 400 to 600 ng total RNA together with a constant-region primer. Libraries of TCR beta came from three nested multiplex PCR rounds with slightly modified ARM-PCR. Investigators reported that the first two PCR rounds, at 9 to 11 cycles each, used TRBV1-TRBV30 forward primers with a C-beta reverse primer. TCRdb called the multiplex PCR reads again in MiXCR, with one record for every CDR3 protein. The table has around 29,000 distinct CDR3 sequences, 60% to 80% seen once.

Specimen: liver tumor tissue from sampling region 3. Subset indicated: tumor region T3, left-lateral pole. This sequence was found in a woman aged 30 to 39 with primary liver carcinoma and hepatitis B virus infection. J is TRBJ2-1 and V is TRBV19, with D possibly called TRBD1 or TRBD2 (5 bases each). CDR3: CASNGGHEQFF. CDR3 bases: TGTGCCAGTAATGGGGGTCATGAGCAGTTCTTC.